Below are 19 T cell receptor beta chains sequenced from a single sample in a study of blood T cell repertoires in COVID-19. Data came from immunoSEQ multiplex PCR; TCRdb stores just in-frame clones and leaves some out. The data contain 110,000 to 150,000 clones, 84% of them singletons. The material sequenced was peripheral blood. These receptors all come from a human donor in a cohort sampled during active COVID-19.

A single count supports this clone. The rearrangement links TRBV15 to TRBJ1-1; 8 bases match TRBD1. Germline CDR1 reads LNHNV; CDR2 reads YYDKDF (reference sequence). The CDR3 loop spans 15 amino acids. The trim removed 0 bases at V and 3 bases at J, leaving 3 bases unmatched. The CDR3 DNA sequence: TGTGCCACCAGCAGAGACAGGGGGCTTGACACTGAAGCTTTCTTT. This sequence encodes CATSRDRGLDTEAFF. Full variable domain (missing parts from reference TRBV15 and TRBJ1-1): DAMVIQNPRYQVTQFGKPVTLSCSQTLNHNVMYWYQQKSSQAPKLLFHYYDKDFNNEADTPDNFQSRRPNTSFCFLDIRSPGLGDTAMYLCATSRDRGLDTEAFFGQGTRLTVV.

The chain links TRBV11-3 to TRBJ2-6; D not resolved. This CDR3 is built from 14 residues. V lost 5 bases to trimming and J lost 11 bases, with 16 bases between them. Germline assignment: CDR1 SGHNT and CDR2 YENEEA. CDR3 bases: TGTGCCAGCAGCCCGCAAAGCTATTCCCACGTCCTGACTTTC. It translates to CASSPQSYSHVLTF.

The chain is built from TRBV5-5 and TRBJ1-5; D perhaps matches TRBD1 (6 bases). The CDR3 sequence is 15 residues long. Trimming took off 4 bases at V and 7 bases at J, with 18 bases between the two ends. Germline values: CDR1 SGHKS, CDR2 YYEKEE (reference sequence). The CDR3 protein is CASSPLNRASQPQHF. In DNA, the CDR3 is TGTGCCAGCAGCCCTTTAAACAGGGCTTCGCAGCCCCAGCATTTT.

The chain is built from TRBV7-3 and TRBJ2-1, with D uncertain. This CDR3 contains 12 residues. Germline CDR1 and CDR2: SGHTA and FQGTGA. The germline V and J ends were trimmed by 5 bases and 7 bases, with 9 bases remaining between them. CDR3 in amino acids: CASSPRLNEQFF. The DNA for the CDR3 is TGTGCCAGCAGCCCCCGTCTGAATGAGCAGTTCTTC.

The CDR3 DNA reads as TGTGCCAGCAGCTTGGCTAGCGGGGGGGCACGTGAGCAGTTCTTC. Protein: CASSLASGGAREQFF. This sequence joins TRBV5-4 and TRBJ2-1; 12 nucleotides line up with TRBD2. Trimming cost V 0 bases and J 9 bases; bases outside gene matches: 4. Germline CDR1 SGHNT, CDR2 YYREEE (reference sequence). This CDR3 has 15 amino acids.

The J gene is TRBJ2-4, the V gene TRBV5-4, with no clear D. The CDR3 loop spans 13 amino acids. The ends were cut back, 2 bases at V and 3 bases at J, with 6 bases in the middle. Germline V CDR1 and CDR2: SGHNT, YYREEE (reference sequence). CDR3 in DNA: TGTGCCAGCAGCTTACAGAACAAAAACATTCAGTACTTC. Residues: CASSLQNKNIQYF.

V is TRBV5-1 and J is TRBJ2-5; D might be TRBD2 (6 bases). Germline V gives CDR1 SGHRS, CDR2 YFSETQ. This CDR3 is built from 14 residues. Deletions cut 4 bases from V and 8 bases from J, with 18 bases between. CDR3 DNA sequence: TGCGCCAGCAGCGGCTCGGGACTCTCAGGCACCCAGTACTTC. Protein: CASSGSGLSGTQYF. Supplemented by reference TRBV5-1 and TRBJ2-5, the full variable domain reads KAGVTQTPRYLIKTRGQQVTLSCSPISGHRSVSWYQQTPGQGLQFLFEYFSETQRNKGNFPGRFSGRQFSNSRSEMNVSTLELGDSALYLCASSGSGLSGTQYFGPGTRLLVL.

The table lists this clone with a few counts. The chain recombines TRBV19 with TRBJ1-1; D not certain. This CDR3 region has 14 residues. V was clipped by 6 bases and J by 4 bases, with 15 bases between them. Germline V gene data show CDR1 as LNHDA and CDR2 as SQIVND (reference sequence). CDR3 DNA: TGTGCCAGTAGGCGAGGAAGGGAGAGCACTGAAGCTTTCTTT. The encoded protein is CASRRGRESTEAFF.

In this sample, this clone turned up once. This chain connects TRBV11-3 to TRBJ2-2; 9 bases match TRBD2. The CDR3 consists of 14 residues. Per germline, CDR1 SGHNT and CDR2 YENEEA. V lost 6 bases, J lost 6 bases, and 5 bases stayed unmatched. CDR3 amino acids: CASRPLAGSGELFF. CDR3 in DNA: TGTGCCAGCAGACCACTAGCGGGTTCCGGGGAGCTGTTTTTT.

This chain connects TRBV21-1 to TRBJ2-7; the table's D call, TRBD2, has no DNA check behind it. TRBV21-1 is an annotated pseudogene. This CDR3 region has 15 residues. The CDR3 coding sequence is TGTGCCAGCAGCAAACCGCGGGAGCAATACTACGAGCAGTACGTC. The encoded protein is CASSKPREQYYEQYV.

This chain uses TRBV5-1 with TRBJ2-1, with 8 bases aligning to TRBD1. Per the germline V gene, CDR1 is SGHRS and CDR2 is YFSETQ. This CDR3 region has 16 residues. The J segment lost 4 bases and the V segment lost 4 bases, leaving 10 bases of the junction unmatched. This CDR3 reads CASSPHGQGDYNEQFF. In nucleotides, the CDR3 is TGCGCCAGCAGCCCCCACGGACAGGGAGATTACAATGAGCAGTTCTTC.

This clone was recorded once. The chain recombines TRBV29-1 with TRBJ1-1; D may be TRBD1 (5 bases). This CDR3 spans 14 amino acids. Deletions cut 3 bases from V and 3 bases from J, with 14 bases between. Germline V CDR1 and CDR2: SQVTM, ANQGSEA. DNA of the CDR3: TGCAGCGTTGACGGGGGGGACGGGGACACTGAAGCTTTCTTT. Protein product: CSVDGGDGDTEAFF.

The gene calls are TRBV6-5 and TRBJ2-2; TRBD1 is a possible D gene (9 bases). Deletions cut 7 bases from V and 3 bases from J, with 15 bases between. CDR3 size: 15 residues. Germline CDR1 is MNHEY and CDR2 is SVGAGI. The CDR3 DNA reads TGTGCCAGCACGGGGGGGACAGGGTACACCGGGGAGCTGTTTTTT. It codes for CASTGGTGYTGELFF.

There are a few counts of this clone. This chain connects TRBV19 to TRBJ1-1; TRBD1 matches 9 bases. Per the germline V gene, CDR1 is LNHDA and CDR2 is SQIVND (reference sequence). J lost 3 bases, V lost 5 bases, and 7 bases had no gene match. This CDR3 comprises 15 residues. CDR3 protein: CASSAQGALDTEAFF. CDR3 DNA sequence: TGTGCCAGTAGTGCACAGGGGGCGCTGGACACTGAAGCTTTCTTT. Filled out from reference TRBV19 and TRBJ1-1, the complete variable domain reads DGGITQSPKYLFRKEGQNVTLSCEQNLNHDAMYWYRQDPGQGLRLIYYSQIVNDFQKGDIAEGYSVSREKKESFPLTVTSAQKNPTAFYLCASSAQGALDTEAFFGQGTRLTVV.

The chain links TRBV19 to TRBJ1-4, with 7 bases identical to TRBD1. Germline V gene sequence: CDR1 LNHDA, CDR2 SQIVND (reference sequence). The CDR3 is 16 amino acids. The V segment lost 5 bases and the J segment 3 bases; nucleotides outside the gene matches: 9. CDR3 nucleotides: TGTGCCAGTAGTCCAGACAGGGTGGCTGCTAATGAAAAACTGTTTTTT. Its translation is CASSPDRVAANEKLFF.

The chain has TRBV11-3 and TRBJ2-3, with D unresolved. The CDR3 is made up of 14 amino acids. V shed 0 bases and J shed 8 bases, with 12 bases lying between them. Per germline, CDR1 SGHNT and CDR2 YENEEA. The CDR3 nucleotides read TGTGCCAGCAGCTTAGATCCCACCACGGGTACGCAGTATTTT. Translated: CASSLDPTTGTQYF. Looking up the rest from reference TRBV11-3 and TRBJ2-3 gives the full variable domain: EAGVVQSPRYKIIEKKQPVAFWCNPISGHNTLYWYLQNLGQGPELLIRYENEEAVDDSQLPKDRFSAERLKGVDSTLKIQPAELGDSAVYLCASSLDPTTGTQYFGPGTRLTVL.

The J gene is TRBJ2-5, the V gene TRBV6-1, with 7 bases that match TRBD2. In germline, CDR1 is MNHNS, CDR2 SASEGT. V lost 2 bases, J lost 3 bases, and 3 bases stayed unmatched. The CDR3 totals 14 residues. The CDR3 spells CASSERGRKETQYF. CDR3 sequence (DNA): TGTGCCAGCAGTGAACGCGGGAGAAAAGAGACCCAGTACTTC.

The genes are TRBV7-8 and TRBJ2-7; 11 bases fit TRBD2. CDR1 is SGHVS and CDR2 is FQNEAQ in the germline V gene. The CDR3 sequence is 15 residues long. J gave up 3 bases and V 6 bases, and 7 bases lay outside the gene matches. DNA for the CDR3: TGTGCCAGCAGTCTAGGGCTAGCGGGGGGCTACGAGCAGTACGTC. The encoded protein is CASSLGLAGGYEQYV.

The J gene is TRBJ2-5, the V gene TRBV2; D gene ambiguous. V gave up 1 base and J gave up 2 bases, with 8 bases separating them. Germline lookup yields CDR1 SNHLY and CDR2 FYNNEI. The CDR3 has 14 amino acids. The CDR3 spells CASSEVGLQETQYF. The CDR3 DNA is TGTGCCAGCAGTGAAGTTGGTCTACAAGAGACCCAGTACTTC.